The entry that follows covers one TCR beta chain sequence. Its specificity is unknown. The same CDR3 arises from other DNA sequences in this sample as well. The sample belongs to a study of identifying expanded T cells in peripheral blood. Findings and limits, study-wide: Clone count variance between roughly 2-week samples rose with total template count. Technical replicates showed about 1.1 changed clones; approximately 2 weeks about 16; four weeks 19.

Sequencing used immunoSEQ multiplex PCR; TCRdb keeps in-frame clones, though not all of them. The sample has about 58,000 clones, approximately 90% seen once. During the collection period, no donor immune events like infections were recorded. Trimming took 3 bases from V and 6 from J, leaving 15 bases between them. This CDR3 has 15 amino acids. Germline assignment: CDR1 KGHSH and CDR2 LQKENI. The chain links TRBV18 to TRBJ2-1; D may be TRBD2 (6 bases). Material: blood. The clonotype was recovered from a person aged 18-69 years in good health. The CDR3, as DNA: TGTGCCAGCTCACCGCCGGTCGGGGGAGGCAATGAGCAGTTCTTC. Translation: CASSPPVGGGNEQFF. The whole variable domain, filled in from reference TRBV18 and TRBJ2-1, reads NAGVMQNPRHLVRRRGQEARLRCSPMKGHSHVYWYRQLPEEGLKFMVYLQKENIIDESGMPKERFSAEFPKEGPSILRIQQVVRGDSAAYFCASSPPVGGGNEQFFGPGTRLTVL.